The entry below describes one T cell receptor beta chain. Its antigen is unidentified. The entry originates in a study of cytomegalovirus exposure and HLA in healthy donors. The study's findings and limits: Equally common other TCR beta chains were less clonally expanded than HLA-associated ones, a later analysis found. Most of the TCR beta V segments (in an earlier analysis) were productive either about 87% or about 30% of the time. Presence/absence comparisons presumed near-even sequencing depth among donors.

CDR1 and CDR2 from the germline V gene are MNHNS and SASEGT. The CDR3 sequence is 15 residues long. Trimming cost V 2 bases and J 10 bases; bases outside gene matches: 6. Amplification used 60 Vbeta primers and 13 Jbeta primers. The table came from immunoSEQ multiplex PCR; TCRdb's copy has only in-frame clones and leaves some out. The sample carries around 280,000 clones, roughly 89% recorded once. This TCR was recovered from a woman under 30 in good health and CMV-seronegative. The chain links TRBV6-1 to TRBJ1-6; 9 bases match TRBD1. Sample: PBMCs. The chain's CDR3 is CASSEWTGVRSPLHF. The DNA for the CDR3 is TGTGCCAGCAGTGAATGGACAGGGGTTCGGTCACCCCTCCACTTT.